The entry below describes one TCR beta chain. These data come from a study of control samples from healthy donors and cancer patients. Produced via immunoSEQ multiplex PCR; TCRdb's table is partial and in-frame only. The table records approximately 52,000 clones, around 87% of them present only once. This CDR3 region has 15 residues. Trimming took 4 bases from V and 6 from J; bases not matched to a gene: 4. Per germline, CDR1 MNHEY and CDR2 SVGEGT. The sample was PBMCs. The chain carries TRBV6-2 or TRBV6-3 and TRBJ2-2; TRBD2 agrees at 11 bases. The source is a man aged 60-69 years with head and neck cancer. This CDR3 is CASSLIAGGPGELFF. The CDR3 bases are TGTGCCAGCAGTTTAATAGCGGGAGGGCCCGGGGAGCTGTTTTTT.